The next 23 T cell receptor beta chains were all read from a single sample in a study of vaccination effects on CD4 cells after COVID-19. Sequencing used immunoSEQ multiplex PCR; TCRdb keeps in-frame clones, though not all of them. The sample holds roughly 27,000 clones, about four fifths seen once. Antigen-specific CD4+ T cell clonotypes were called by their expansion after viral peptide-pool culture in ViraFEST. Isolation of CD4+ T cells took place after about ten days of culture. Participants were vaccinated with two doses of either the BNT162b2 or mRNA-1273 vaccine. Their antigens remain unidentified. The sequenced sample was CD4+ T cells from PBMCs cultured with HCoV-NL63 spike peptides, obtained after COVID-19 vaccination. The receptors here all came from a human donor who received a COVID-19 vaccine. Some clones in this sample may be carry-over from other donors' samples.

The V and J genes are TRBV6-5 and TRBJ2-3, with a weak D call TRBD1 (6 bases). The CDR3 consists of 16 residues. V gave up 0 bases and J gave up 4 bases, with 14 bases separating them. Germline CDR1 and CDR2: MNHEY and SVGAGI. The CDR3 is CASSYSWGPGADTQYF. For the CDR3, the DNA is TGTGCCAGCAGTTACTCATGGGGGCCGGGTGCAGATACGCAGTATTTT.

The chain is built from TRBV10-2 and TRBJ1-1; no reliable D call. Germline V gene data show CDR1 as WSHSY and CDR2 as SAAADI. Trimming removed 3 bases from V and 0 bases from J, with 11 bases in between. The CDR3 sequence is 15 residues long. CDR3 region: CASSDPRGLNTEAFF. CDR3 bases: TGCGCCAGCAGTGACCCCCGCGGGTTGAACACTGAAGCTTTCTTT.

The J gene is TRBJ2-5, the V gene TRBV18, with D possibly being TRBD1 or TRBD2 (6 bases each). Germline CDR1 KGHSH, CDR2 LQKENI. The CDR3 consists of 16 residues. Trimming removed 3 bases at V and 4 bases at J, with 18 bases between. This CDR3 reads CASSPRGSGAGETQYF. CDR3 coding DNA: TGTGCCAGCTCACCCCGAGGATCGGGGGCGGGAGAGACCCAGTACTTC.

The genes are TRBV14 and TRBJ2-5; possibly TRBD2 for D (6 bases). The germline V and J ends were trimmed by 4 bases and 1 base, with 16 bases remaining between them. CDR1 and CDR2 (germline): SGHDN, FVKESK. This CDR3 has 16 amino acids. The CDR3 sequence: CASSPTRWALQETQYF. In DNA form, the CDR3 reads TGTGCCAGCAGCCCGACTAGATGGGCCCTCCAAGAGACCCAGTACTTC.

The rearrangement uses TRBV4-3 and TRBJ2-2; 9 bases line up with TRBD1. The V gene's germline CDR1 is LGHNA and CDR2 YSLEER. Unmatched junction bases numbered 6, after V lost 4 bases and J lost 3 bases. The CDR3 length is 16 residues. In DNA form, the CDR3 reads TGCGCCAGCAGCCTCTCAACAGGGGGCTACACCGGGGAGCTGTTTTTT. Translated: CASSLSTGGYTGELFF.

The chain couples TRBV11-2 to TRBJ2-3, with no clear D. Germline V lookup: CDR1 SGHAT, CDR2 FQNNGV. V was shortened by 4 bases and J by 6 bases, with 5 bases between the two germline ends. The length of the CDR3 is 11 residues. CDR3 DNA: TGTGCCAGCAGCTCCGAGGATACGCAGTATTTT. This encodes CASSSEDTQYF.

This rearrangement joins TRBV19 to TRBJ1-3; 10 positions agree with TRBD1. J gave up 4 bases and V 9 bases, and 3 bases lay outside the gene matches. The germline gives CDR1 LNHDA, CDR2 SQIVND (reference sequence). The CDR3 is 13 residues long. The CDR3 nucleotides read TGTGCCAGCGCGACAGGGGGCGGAAACACCATATATTTT. It codes for CASATGGGNTIYF.

The table lists this clone with a count of one. This chain connects TRBV19 to TRBJ2-1; the D gene is possibly TRBD2 (6 bases). Trimming left V 5 bases short and J 10 bases short, with 21 bases between. The CDR3 sequence is 15 residues long. Germline V CDR1 and CDR2: LNHDA, SQIVND (reference sequence). Here the CDR3 reads CASSRGTDFFSEQFF. CDR3 in DNA: TGTGCCAGTAGTCGAGGGACTGACTTTTTTTCCGAGCAGTTCTTC.

J is TRBJ2-6 and V is TRBV3-1 (or the pseudogene TRBV3-2), with 7 bases that match TRBD1. This CDR3 has 14 amino acids. The germline V gene has CDR1 LGHDT and CDR2 YNNKEL (reference sequence). V was pared by 9 bases and J by 2 bases, with 4 bases of the junction left unmatched. The CDR3 DNA sequence: TGTGCCAGTGCGAGGGGGCCTGGGGCCAACGTCCTGACTTTC. It yields the protein CASARGPGANVLTF.

This chain uses TRBV6-5 with TRBJ1-3; D not resolved. Per the germline V gene, CDR1 is MNHEY and CDR2 is SVGAGI. The CDR3 loop spans 14 amino acids. The V end lost 7 bases, the J end lost 0 bases, and 10 bases lay between the germline ends. The CDR3 nucleotides are TGTGCCAGCACCCTTCCGTACTCTGGAAACACCATATATTTT. Translated, it gives CASTLPYSGNTIYF.

This clone was found once. The chain employs TRBV7-7 and TRBJ2-1; TRBD2 matches at 7 bases. This CDR3 is 13 amino acids long. V was clipped by 1 base and J by 8 bases; unmatched bases: 2. The V gene's germline CDR1 is SSHAT and CDR2 FNYEAQ (reference sequence). The CDR3 nucleotides read TGTGCCAGCAGCTTAGGGGCGGGGGATGAGCAGTTCTTC. Protein: CASSLGAGDEQFF.

This chain uses TRBV7-3 with TRBJ2-1, with 8 bases identical to TRBD2. Losses at the gene ends were 5 bases for V and 3 bases for J; bases not matched to a gene: 9. The CDR3 consists of 16 residues. CDR1 SGHTA and CDR2 FQGTGA come from the germline V gene. CDR3 region: CASSKRYSGGYNEQFF. CDR3 in DNA: TGTGCCAGCAGCAAGCGATACAGCGGGGGCTACAATGAGCAGTTCTTC. Looking up the rest from reference TRBV7-3 and TRBJ2-1 gives the full variable domain: GAGVSQTPSNKVTEKGKYVELRCDPISGHTALYWYRQSLGQGPEFLIYFQGTGAADDSGLPNDRFFAVRPEGSVSTLKIQRTERGDSAVYLCASSKRYSGGYNEQFFGPGTRLTVL.

This rearrangement joins TRBV15 to TRBJ2-6; D unclear. Deletions cut 8 bases from V and 2 bases from J, with 7 bases between. The CDR3 has 13 residues. Germline CDR1 and CDR2: LNHNV and YYDKDF (reference sequence). The CDR3, as DNA: TGTGCCACCGAGAGTCCTGGGGCCAACGTCCTGACTTTC. Protein product: CATESPGANVLTF.

The DNA for the CDR3 is TGTGCCAGCAGTGATAGGGATAGAGAGACCCAGTACTTC. Amino acid sequence: CASSDRDRETQYF. This rearrangement joins TRBV2 to TRBJ2-5; no definite D call. Trimming took off 3 bases at V and 4 bases at J, with 9 bases between the two ends. The CDR3 extends over 13 amino acids. Germline assignment: CDR1 SNHLY and CDR2 FYNNEI.

CDR3 sequence reads: CASILGGHGELFF. The CDR3 coding sequence is TGTGCCAGTATCCTGGGGGGGCACGGGGAGCTGTTTTTT. The rearrangement joins TRBV19 to TRBJ2-2, with D perhaps matching TRBD2 (7 bases). The germline V gene has CDR1 LNHDA and CDR2 SQIVND (reference sequence). The CDR3 contains 13 residues. The V end lost 7 bases, the J end lost 7 bases, and 13 bases lay between the germline ends.

This chain uses TRBV29-1 with TRBJ1-2; D call uncertain. The CDR3 spans 14 residues. Germline lookup yields CDR1 SQVTM and CDR2 ANQGSEA. V was clipped by 2 bases and J by 2 bases, with 12 bases between them. CDR3 residues: CSVELRRSNYGYTF. The CDR3 coding sequence is TGCAGCGTTGAATTGAGGCGATCGAACTATGGCTACACCTTC. Complete variable domain (other parts from reference TRBV29-1 and TRBJ1-2): SAVISQKPSRDICQRGTSLTIQCQVDSQVTMMFWYRQQPGQSLTLIATANQGSEATYESGFVIDKFPISRPNLTFSTLTVSNMSPEDSSIYLCSVELRRSNYGYTFGSGTRLTVV.

The CDR3 here is CASSQDPRAAGGGNTIYF. In DNA form, the CDR3 reads TGTGCCAGCAGCCAAGATCCGCGGGCGGCAGGGGGTGGAAACACCATATATTTT. The chain couples TRBV3-1 (or the pseudogene TRBV3-2) to TRBJ1-3, with 7 bases fitting TRBD1. Looked up from germline, CDR1 is LGHDT and CDR2 is YNNKEL (reference sequence). This CDR3 has 18 residues. Trimming at V came to 0 bases and at J to 3 bases, leaving 11 bases not matched to a gene.

The V gene is TRBV7-2, the J gene TRBJ2-1; maybe TRBD1 (5 bases). Germline V lookup: CDR1 SGHTA, CDR2 FQGNSA. The CDR3 sequence is 14 residues long. Trimming left V 7 bases short and J 2 bases short, with 12 bases between. DNA of the CDR3: TGTGCCAGCATTAGGGGAAGGGCCTACAATGAGCAGTTCTTC. It translates to CASIRGRAYNEQFF.

The chain is built from TRBV30 and TRBJ1-1; no reliable D call. Germline V gene sequence: CDR1 GTSNPN, CDR2 SVGIG (reference sequence). V dropped 5 bases and J dropped 7 bases, with 11 bases sitting between them. The CDR3 runs 11 residues. CDR3 nucleotides: TGTGCCTGGTCTTCTTTTTTTGAAGCTTTCTTT. Amino acid sequence: CAWSSFFEAFF. Combining the CDR3 with reference TRBV30 and TRBJ1-1 gives the whole variable domain SQTIHQWPATLVQPVGSPLSLECTVEGTSNPNLYWYRQAAGRGLQLLFYSVGIGQISSEVPQNLSASRPQDRQFILSSKKLLLSDSGFYLCAWSSFFEAFFGQGTRLTVV.

J is TRBJ1-1 and V is TRBV4-1; D not certain. Germline V CDR1 and CDR2: MGHRA, YSYEKL. Trimming shortened V by 0 bases and J by 4 bases, and 12 bases separated the two germline ends. CDR3 length equals 15 residues. The CDR3 region is CASSQDLRSGTEAFF. The CDR3 DNA is TGCGCCAGCAGCCAAGATTTGAGGTCGGGCACTGAAGCTTTCTTT.

This chain uses TRBV6-7 with TRBJ2-7; D possibly matches TRBD1 or TRBD2 (5 bases each). TRBV6-7 is an ORF, with its function uncertain. CDR3 length: 13 amino acids. Trimming shortened V by 8 bases and J by 7 bases, and 18 bases separated the two germline ends. The CDR3 DNA reads TGTGCCAGCGGGAGACAGCCGTCTTGGGAGCAGTACGTC. Translation gives CASGRQPSWEQYV.

The chain is built from TRBV28 and TRBJ2-6; D is possibly TRBD1 (5 bases). This CDR3 is built from 16 residues. CDR1 and CDR2 (germline): MDHEN, SYDVKM. Trimming removed 2 bases at V and 1 base at J, with 9 bases between. In nucleotides, the CDR3 is TGTGCCAGCAGTTTACAGGGCAGGTCTGGGGCCAACGTCCTGACTTTC. Translated, it gives CASSLQGRSGANVLTF.

This clone was seen a few times. This chain uses TRBV12-3 or TRBV12-4 with TRBJ2-2; 7 positions match TRBD1. The CDR3 has 13 amino acids. With V trimmed by 5 bases and J by 6 bases, 3 bases remained unmatched. The CDR3 DNA reads TGTGCCAGCAGTAACAGGGGCCCCGGGGAGCTGTTTTTT. It yields the protein CASSNRGPGELFF.